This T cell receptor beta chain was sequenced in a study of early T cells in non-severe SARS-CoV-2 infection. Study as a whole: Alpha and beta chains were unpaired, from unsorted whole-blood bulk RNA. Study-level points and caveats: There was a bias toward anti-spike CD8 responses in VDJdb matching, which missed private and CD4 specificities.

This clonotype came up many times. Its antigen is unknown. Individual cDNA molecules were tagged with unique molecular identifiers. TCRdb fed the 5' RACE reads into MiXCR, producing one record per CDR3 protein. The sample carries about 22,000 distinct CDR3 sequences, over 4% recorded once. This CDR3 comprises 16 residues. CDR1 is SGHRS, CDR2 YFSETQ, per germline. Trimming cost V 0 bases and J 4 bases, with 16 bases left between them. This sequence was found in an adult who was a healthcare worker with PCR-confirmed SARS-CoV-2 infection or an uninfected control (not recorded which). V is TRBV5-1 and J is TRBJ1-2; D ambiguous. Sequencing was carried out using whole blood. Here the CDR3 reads CASSLETAPTFYGYTF. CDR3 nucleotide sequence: TGCGCCAGCAGCTTGGAAACGGCCCCTACGTTCTATGGCTACACCTTC.